A single sample gave rise to the 24 T cell receptor beta chains below, sequenced in a study of blood T cell repertoires in COVID-19. Assay used: immunoSEQ multiplex PCR; TCRdb lists only in-frame clones, some missing. Among a few hundred thousand clones, 85% to 90% were seen once, and the ten largest hold approximately 4%. Sequenced material: PBMCs or T cells enriched from blood (not recorded which). All receptors derive from a woman under 30 with acute COVID-19.

This rearrangement joins TRBV19 to TRBJ1-1; the D gene is possibly TRBD1 (5 bases). This CDR3 spans 13 amino acids. In germline, CDR1 is LNHDA, CDR2 SQIVND (reference sequence). Trimming took 3 bases from V and 6 from J, leaving 11 bases between them. The CDR3 sequence is CASSIGGSSEAFF. In DNA, the CDR3 is TGTGCCAGTAGTATTGGGGGGAGTTCTGAAGCTTTCTTT.

The rearrangement links TRBV6-5 to TRBJ2-3; no definite D call. Germline loops: CDR1 MNHEY, CDR2 SVGAGI. The length of the CDR3 is 15 residues. V was trimmed by 0 bases and J by 2 bases, leaving 9 bases between them. The CDR3: CASSYSFPDTDTQYF. Here the CDR3 DNA reads TGTGCCAGCAGTTACTCGTTTCCAGACACAGATACGCAGTATTTT.

The rearrangement uses TRBV30 and TRBJ2-7; 7 bases align to TRBD1. The CDR3 has 14 residues. Losses at the gene ends were 3 bases for V and 3 bases for J; bases not matched to a gene: 8. Germline values: CDR1 GTSNPN, CDR2 SVGIG (reference sequence). The chain's CDR3 is CAWSPGQRNYEQYF. In DNA, the CDR3 is TGTGCCTGGAGCCCGGGACAGAGAAACTACGAGCAGTACTTC.

This clone was seen a handful of times. The genes are TRBV27 and TRBJ1-1; 7 bases agree with TRBD1. The CDR3 is 15 residues long. Germline V gives CDR1 MNHEY, CDR2 SMNVEV (reference sequence). V dropped 2 bases and J dropped 1; count of bases not matched to a gene: 4. The CDR3 reads CASSLLGTANTEAFF. CDR3 bases: TGTGCCAGCAGTTTACTCGGGACAGCGAACACTGAAGCTTTCTTT.

This clone was detected a few times. The chain joins TRBV28 to TRBJ1-1; a possible D gene is TRBD1 (5 bases). From germline, CDR1 is MDHEN and CDR2 SYDVKM. The CDR3 sequence is 15 residues long. Trimming took off 3 bases at V and 3 bases at J, with 14 bases between the two ends. The CDR3 protein is CASSFPPEQDTEAFF. The CDR3 DNA reads as TGTGCCAGCAGTTTCCCTCCTGAACAGGACACTGAAGCTTTCTTT.

The count of this clone is one. The chain employs TRBV23-1 and TRBJ2-7; D may be TRBD1 (5 bases). TRBV23-1 is filed as an ORF, its function uncertain. Trimming removed 3 bases from V and 5 bases from J, with 17 bases in between. This CDR3 spans 15 amino acids. The CDR3 DNA reads TGCGCCAGCAGTCAGATAAAGGGGATTCCCCACGAGCAGTACTTC. It yields the protein CASSQIKGIPHEQYF.

The rearrangement joins TRBV5-1 to TRBJ1-5; 8 bases match TRBD1. The length of the CDR3 is 13 residues. CDR1 SGHRS and CDR2 YFSETQ come from the germline V gene. Here the CDR3 reads CDDLGQGSQPQHF. In DNA form, the CDR3 reads TGCGACGACCTTGGACAGGGAAGTCAGCCCCAGCATTTT.

J is TRBJ2-5 and V is TRBV5-1, with no clear D. Germline V gene data show CDR1 as SGHRS and CDR2 as YFSETQ. This CDR3 spans 12 amino acids. V was shortened by 1 base and J by 4 bases, with 5 bases between the two germline ends. DNA for the CDR3: TGCGCCAGCAGCTTGAGTAGAGAGACCCAGTACTTC. It yields the protein CASSLSRETQYF.

The CDR3 is CASLKTLSTDTQYF. The CDR3, as DNA: TGTGCCAGCCTTAAGACTCTTAGCACAGATACGCAGTATTTT. The rearrangement links TRBV2 to TRBJ2-3; D gene uncertain. The V gene's germline CDR1 is SNHLY and CDR2 FYNNEI. The ends were cut back, 8 bases at V and 0 bases at J, with 12 bases in the middle. CDR3 length: 14 residues.

This clone turned up a few times. DNA of the CDR3: TGTGCCAGCAGCTTAGATCAGGGCGGTAGCGGGAGCCCCTACAATGAGCAGTTCTTC. Translating it yields CASSLDQGGSGSPYNEQFF. The rearrangement links TRBV11-3 to TRBJ2-1; 9 bases fit TRBD2. The CDR3 covers 19 residues. CDR1 is SGHNT and CDR2 is YENEEA in the germline V gene. V lost 0 bases to trimming and J lost 2 bases; unmatched junction nucleotides: 11.

The chain has TRBV4-1 and TRBJ2-6; no definite D call. Deletions cut 0 bases from V and 0 bases from J, with 6 bases between. CDR1 is MGHRA and CDR2 is YSYEKL in the germline V gene. The CDR3 length is 16 residues. CDR3 sequence (DNA): TGCGCCAGCAGCCAAGATCTGTCCTCTGGGGCCAACGTCCTGACTTTC. It codes for CASSQDLSSGANVLTF.

Only one count was recorded for this clone. This sequence joins TRBV2 and TRBJ1-4; D unresolved. The V gene's germline CDR1 is SNHLY and CDR2 FYNNEI. CDR3 length: 14 amino acids. The ends were cut back, 8 bases at V and 1 base at J, with 11 bases in the middle. The CDR3, as DNA: TGTGCCAGCTCGCTCCGGGGAACTAATGAAAAACTGTTTTTT. Amino acid sequence: CASSLRGTNEKLFF.

The chain employs TRBV18 and TRBJ1-3; D is undetermined. The CDR3 length is 13 residues. Germline-derived CDR1 and CDR2 are KGHSH and LQKENI. V was shortened by 3 bases and J by 3 bases, with 6 bases between the two germline ends. The CDR3 sequence: CASSPADGNTIYF. The DNA for the CDR3 is TGTGCCAGCTCACCGGCGGATGGAAACACCATATATTTT.

This sequence joins TRBV7-2 and TRBJ2-2, with TRBD2 matching over 14 bases. V was clipped by 4 bases and J by 1 base; unmatched bases: 5. The CDR3 runs 18 residues. Looked up from germline, CDR1 is SGHTA and CDR2 is FQGNSA. CDR3 DNA: TGTGCCAGCAGCTCCCGACTAGCGGGAGGGGTGAACACCGGGGAGCTGTTTTTT. Translating gives CASSSRLAGGVNTGELFF.

The chain carries TRBV6-4 and TRBJ2-2; D is perhaps TRBD2 (6 bases). The CDR3 is 13 residues long. Germline CDR1 MRHNA, CDR2 SNTAGT. V was clipped by 8 bases and J by 4 bases, with 11 bases between them. CDR3: CASSSGSTGELFF. As DNA, the CDR3 is TGTGCCAGCTCCTCCGGGAGCACCGGGGAGCTGTTTTTT.

The V and J genes are TRBV12-5 and TRBJ2-5, with D possibly being TRBD1 (5 bases). Looked up from germline, CDR1 is LGHNT and CDR2 is FRNRAP. The CDR3 sequence is 13 residues long. V shed 5 bases and J shed 4 bases, with 11 bases lying between them. The CDR3 spells CASGKTDRETQYF. CDR3 in DNA: TGTGCTAGTGGTAAGACAGACCGAGAGACCCAGTACTTC.

The J gene is TRBJ2-7, the V gene TRBV27; 9 nucleotides line up with TRBD1. The trim removed 8 bases at V and 6 bases at J, leaving 11 bases unmatched. This CDR3 contains 14 residues. Germline loops: CDR1 MNHEY, CDR2 SMNVEV (reference sequence). CDR3 amino acids: CASLPQGASGEQYF. The CDR3 DNA sequence: TGTGCCAGCCTACCACAGGGGGCCTCGGGCGAGCAGTACTTC.

The sample holds one count of this clone. V usage is TRBV19 and J usage is TRBJ1-6; 7 bases match TRBD1. The CDR3 contains 14 residues. Germline V lookup: CDR1 LNHDA, CDR2 SQIVND (reference sequence). J lost 4 bases, V lost 8 bases, and 5 bases had no gene match. This chain's CDR3 is CASEDRTYNSPLHF. In DNA form, the CDR3 reads TGTGCCAGTGAGGACAGGACGTATAATTCACCCCTCCACTTT. Full variable domain (remainder filled in from reference TRBV19 and TRBJ1-6): DGGITQSPKYLFRKEGQNVTLSCEQNLNHDAMYWYRQDPGQGLRLIYYSQIVNDFQKGDIAEGYSVSREKKESFPLTVTSAQKNPTAFYLCASEDRTYNSPLHFGNGTRLTVT.

This chain joins TRBV30 and TRBJ1-2, with a tentative D call TRBD1 (6 bases). The CDR3 consists of 14 residues. Trimming left V 2 bases short and J 0 bases short, with 10 bases between. The germline V gene has CDR1 GTSNPN and CDR2 SVGIG (reference sequence). The CDR3 region has the DNA TGTGCCTGGAGTCTACAGGGAACTAACTATGGCTACACCTTC. Amino acid sequence: CAWSLQGTNYGYTF.

The chain is built from TRBV11-2 and TRBJ1-1; D gene uncertain. The V and J ends lost 1 base and 7 bases respectively, with 13 bases between them. The CDR3 contains 14 residues. Germline V gene lookup returns CDR1 SGHAT and CDR2 FQNNGV. The CDR3 DNA follows: TGTGCCAGCAGCTTAGTCGTAGGAGCGGGTGAAGCTTTCTTT. It yields the protein CASSLVVGAGEAFF.

The chain combines TRBV27 with TRBJ1-1; TRBD1 aligns across 7 bases. CDR1 is MNHEY, CDR2 SMNVEV, per germline (reference sequence). The CDR3 extends over 17 amino acids. J gave up 5 bases and V 2 bases, and 14 bases lay outside the gene matches. For the CDR3, the DNA is TGTGCCAGCAGTTTACATCAACGACAGGGAGGAGGGACTGAAGCTTTCTTT. This encodes CASSLHQRQGGGTEAFF.

The V gene is TRBV7-9, the J gene TRBJ1-1; TRBD1 is a possible D gene (6 bases). The CDR3 extends over 13 amino acids. Germline V gives CDR1 SEHNR, CDR2 FQNEAQ (reference sequence). The CDR3 loop reads CVYRAVRNTEAFF. The CDR3, as DNA: TGTGTCTACAGGGCGGTAAGGAACACTGAAGCTTTCTTT.

This chain links TRBV14 with TRBJ2-1; D remains unclear. The V and J ends lost 2 bases and 11 bases respectively, with 16 bases between them. CDR1 and CDR2 (germline): SGHDN, FVKESK. This CDR3 contains 14 residues. The CDR3 region has the DNA TGTGCCAGCAGCCAAAACCGCGACATTCCTCAGCAGTTCTTC. Translation gives CASSQNRDIPQQFF.

The chain recombines TRBV5-8 with TRBJ2-7, with 9 bases aligning to TRBD2. V dropped 1 base and J dropped 2; count of bases not matched to a gene: 7. The CDR3 runs 16 residues. Germline values: CDR1 SGHTS, CDR2 YDEGEE. CDR3 loop: CASSLPSGDHAYEQYF. CDR3 coding DNA: TGTGCCAGCAGCTTGCCTAGCGGGGACCATGCCTACGAGCAGTACTTC.